A selection of T cell receptor beta chains follows, all from one sample in a study of PD-1 blockade in classical Hodgkin lymphoma. The assay was immunoSEQ multiplex PCR, and TCRdb's table has in-frame clones only and misses some. This table holds fewer than 80,000 clones, 70% to 80% found once. The sample was peripheral blood mononuclear cells (PBMCs), taken before the second cycle of nivolumab. These receptors were obtained from a human donor with classical Hodgkin lymphoma. Both conserved end residues are part of each CDR3. The D gene is left open where the match is weak. Only part of the rows carry a size: once, few, many, or a class if the clone is expanded.

TRBJ2-6 NA TRBV19 TRBD1 CATSLNRGSGANVLTF TGTGCCACCTCTCTAAACAGGGGCTCTGGGGCCAACGTCCTGACTTTC
TRBJ1-1 NA TRBV7-6 NA CASRRGRNTEAFF TGTGCCAGCCGCCGGGGACGGAACACTGAAGCTTTCTTT
TRBJ1-2 NA TRBV6-5 TRBD1 CASSTATGGQGYTF TGTGCCAGCAGTACGGCGACAGGGGGACAGGGCTACACCTTC
TRBJ2-3 NA TRBV19 NA CASSAGNTDTQYF TGTGCCAGTAGTGCGGGGAACACAGATACGCAGTATTTT
TRBJ1-2 NA TRBV5-6 NA CASSLEVGGYTF TGTGCCAGCAGCTTGGAGGTTGGGGGCTACACCTTC
TRBJ2-3 once TRBV14 TRBD1 CASSHRTGRTDTQYF TGTGCCAGCAGCCATCGGACAGGGAGAACAGATACGCAGTATTTT
TRBJ1-2 NA TRBV19 TRBD1 CASSPRWETGGVQGYTF TGTGCCAGTAGTCCACGTTGGGAGACAGGGGGCGTGCAAGGCTACACCTTC
TRBJ2-7 NA TRBV19 NA CASSMATGGDEQYF TGTGCCAGTAGTATGGCCACTGGGGGCGACGAGCAGTACTTC
TRBJ1-5 NA TRBV10-3 NA CAISGGVNQPQHF TGTGCCATCAGTGGGGGTGTTAATCAGCCCCAGCATTTT
TRBJ2-2 few TRBV5-8 NA CASSSRATLTVLDTGELFF TGTGCCAGCAGCTCCCGAGCGACTCTGACAGTTTTAGACACCGGGGAGCTGTTTTTT
TRBJ2-3 NA TRBV2 NA CASSLGSTDTQYF TGTGCCAGCAGTCTAGGGAGCACAGATACGCAGTATTTT
TRBJ1-1 NA TRBV6-1 NA CASNRGVNTEAFF TGTGCCAGCAACCGAGGGGTCAACACTGAAGCTTTCTTT
TRBJ2-5 NA TRBV29-1 NA CSGRQEGVSQYF TGCAGCGGGAGACAAGAAGGGGTATCCCAGTACTTC
TRBJ2-7 NA TRBV19 TRBD1 CASSDRDSLYEQYF TGTGCCAGTAGCGATCGGGACAGCCTCTACGAGCAGTACTTC
TRBJ2-5 NA TRBV5-6 NA CASSLFETQYF TGTGCCAGCAGCTTATTCGAGACCCAGTACTTC
TRBJ2-2 few TRBV27 TRBD1 CASSLTGGAAGELFF TGTGCCAGCAGTTTGACAGGGGGCGCAGCCGGGGAGCTGTTTTTT
TRBJ2-7 NA TRBV7-8 NA CASSGGQSGTYEQYF TGTGCCAGCAGCGGGGGGCAGAGCGGGACCTACGAGCAGTACTTC
TRBJ2-2 NA TRBV7-9 NA CASSFPGTGELFF TGTGCCAGCAGCTTCCCGGGGACCGGGGAGCTGTTTTTT
TRBJ2-7 few TRBV7-8 NA CASSLARQVSSYEQYF TGTGCCAGCAGCTTAGCCCGACAGGTTAGCTCCTACGAGCAGTACTTC
TRBJ2-5 once TRBV29-1 TRBD2 CSVEGLAGQETQYF TGCAGCGTTGAGGGGCTAGCGGGCCAAGAGACCCAGTACTTC
TRBJ1-1 few TRBV18 NA CASSPPEAGVGWNTEAFF TGTGCCAGCTCACCACCGGAGGCAGGGGTCGGGTGGAACACTGAAGCTTTCTTT
TRBJ1-2 NA TRBV9 TRBD1 CASSVGQANYGYTF TGTGCCAGCAGCGTGGGACAGGCTAACTATGGCTACACCTTC
TRBJ1-4 NA TRBV6-5 NA CASSYRGPPQEKLFF TGTGCCAGCAGTTACCGGGGACCGCCGCAGGAAAAACTGTTTTTT
TRBJ2-1 once TRBV14 NA CASSHRGDSLSYNEQFF TGTGCCAGCAGCCATAGGGGGGACTCCCTATCCTACAATGAGCAGTTCTTC
TRBJ1-2 once TRBV15 TRBD1 CATSRPSYTGANYGYTF TGTGCCACCAGCAGACCGAGCTATACAGGGGCCAACTATGGCTACACCTTC
TRBJ1-1 NA TRBV7-9 NA CASSLVRGNTEAFF TGTGCCAGCAGCTTAGTGAGGGGGAACACTGAAGCTTTCTTT
TRBJ2-3 NA TRBV4-1 TRBD2 CASSQGLAGRFTDTQYF TGCGCCAGCAGCCAAGGACTAGCGGGACGTTTCACAGATACGCAGTATTTT
TRBJ1-4 few TRBV30 NA CAWSENSVNEKLFF TGTGCCTGGAGTGAGAACAGCGTCAATGAAAAACTGTTTTTT
TRBJ1-2 few TRBV25-1 NA CASSDMGGNFISGYTF TGTGCCAGCAGTGATATGGGAGGGAATTTTATTAGTGGCTACACCTTC